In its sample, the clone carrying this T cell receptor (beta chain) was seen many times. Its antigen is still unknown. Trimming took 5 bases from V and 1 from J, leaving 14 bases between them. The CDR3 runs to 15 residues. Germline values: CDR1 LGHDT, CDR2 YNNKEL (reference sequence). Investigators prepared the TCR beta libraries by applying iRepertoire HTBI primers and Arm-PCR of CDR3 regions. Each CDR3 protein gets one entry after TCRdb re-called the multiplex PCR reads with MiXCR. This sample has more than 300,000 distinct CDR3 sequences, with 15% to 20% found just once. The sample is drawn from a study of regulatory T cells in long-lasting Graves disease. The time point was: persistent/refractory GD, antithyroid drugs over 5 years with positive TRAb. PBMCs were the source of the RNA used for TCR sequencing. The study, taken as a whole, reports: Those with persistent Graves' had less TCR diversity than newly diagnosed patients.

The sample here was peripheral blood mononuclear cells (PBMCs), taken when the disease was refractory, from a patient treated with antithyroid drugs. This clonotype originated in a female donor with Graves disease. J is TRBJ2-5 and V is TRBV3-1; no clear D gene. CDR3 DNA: TGTGCCAGCAGCGGAGCCCATCTCCGCCAAGAGACCCAGTACTTC. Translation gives CASSGAHLRQETQYF.